The 9 T cell receptor beta chains presented below share a single source sample, sequenced in a study of T cells in women clearing cervical HPV infection. Measured with immunoSEQ multiplex PCR; TCRdb has only the in-frame clones, and not every one. The table gives roughly 30,000 clones; the top ten clones make up around 21% of it. The sequenced sample was blood buffy coat. These receptors came from a woman between 18 and 69 years old with a cervical HPV16 infection that either progressed to CIN3+ or cleared (not recorded which).

On this clone: From the germline J gene comes the end of the CDR3, since the read stops 3 residues before it. V is TRBV20-1 and J is TRBJ2-1, with TRBD2 identical over 10 bases. The V gene end was trimmed by 1 base and the J gene end by 6 bases; junction bases not matched to a gene: 6. The CDR3 has 15 residues. CDR1 is DFQATT and CDR2 is SNEGSKA in the germline V gene (reference sequence). The CDR3 sequence is CSARVRAGGSNEQFF. The sequenced part of the CDR3 DNA is TGCAGTGCTAGAGTTCGAGCGGGAGGGTCCAATGAG.

CDR3 bases read: TGTGCCATCACCCCGGGAGGTAGCGGGAACTACGAG. Protein sequence: CAITPGGSGNYE. The complete CDR3 reads CAITPGGSGNYEQYF. The V and J genes are TRBV10-3 and TRBJ2-7, with 8 bases identical to TRBD2. Coverage ceases 3 residues before the CDR3 finishes, and the germline J gene fills in the end. In germline, CDR1 is ENHRY, CDR2 SYGVKD. This CDR3 is built from 15 residues. V shed 7 bases and J 3 bases; nucleotides not matched to a gene: 11.

About this clone: Mismatch with germline at one junction end may stem from a read error. The sequence runs out 3 residues before the end of the CDR3; the remainder is reconstructed from the germline J gene. This sequence joins TRBV7-7 and TRBJ1-2; 9 nucleotides line up with TRBD1. The CDR3 spans 16 residues. Germline V gives CDR1 SSHAT, CDR2 FNYEAQ (reference sequence). The CDR3 bases that were read are TGTGCTAGCAGCTTAGCGGGAACAGGGGGCCCCTATGGC. Its translation: CASSLAGTGGPYG. The entire CDR3 sequence reads CASSLAGTGGPYGYTF.

Regarding this clone: The read comes to an end 3 residues before the CDR3 does, leaving the germline J gene to fill in the end. The chain links TRBV11-2 to TRBJ2-5; 9 bases map to TRBD2. Losses at the gene ends were 4 bases for V and 7 bases for J; bases not matched to a gene: 10. This CDR3 contains 15 residues. Germline V lookup: CDR1 SGHAT, CDR2 FQNNGV. CDR3 residues: CASSSAGTSSPTQYF. CDR3 DNA (partial): TGTGCCAGCAGCTCTGCCGGGACTAGCAGTCCGACC.

Details on this clone: The sequenced fragment ends 3 residues before the CDR3 boundary, so the rest is inferred from the germline J gene. This chain uses TRBV10-3 with TRBJ2-1, with 9 nucleotides matching TRBD2. With V trimmed by 5 bases and J by 8 bases, 7 bases remained unmatched. CDR3 length equals 14 residues. Germline CDR1 and CDR2: ENHRY and SYGVKD. The DNA read from the CDR3 is TGTGCCATCAGTTTAGCGGGAGAACTTGATGAG. Translating gives CAISLAGELDE. The whole CDR3 sequence reads CAISLAGELDEQFF.

Details on this clone: The read stops 3 residues short of the end of the CDR3; the missing end is completed from the germline J gene. This chain joins TRBV10-3 and TRBJ2-7; D perhaps matches TRBD1 (6 bases). Germline values: CDR1 ENHRY, CDR2 SYGVKD. The CDR3 is 12 amino acids. The ends were cut back, 4 bases at V and 6 bases at J, with 10 bases in the middle. CDR3 region: CAISGQASEQYF. The sequenced part of the CDR3 DNA is TGTGCCATCAGTGGACAGGCTAGCGAG.

A remark on this clone: The read gets to within 3 residues of the CDR3 end, and the germline J gene fills in the rest. This chain joins TRBV18 and TRBJ2-1; a possible D gene is TRBD2 (7 bases). The CDR3 covers 15 residues. Looked up from germline, CDR1 is KGHSH and CDR2 is LQKENI. The V end was cut by 2 bases, the J end by 5 bases, with 13 bases between. CDR3 residues: CASSPSRGGNNEQFF. Incomplete CDR3 DNA: TGTGCCAGCTCACCATCTAGGGGGGGGAACAATGAG.

In regard to this clone: The CDR3 end is not reached by the read, which stops 3 residues before it; the germline J gene fills it in. V and J are TRBV2 and TRBJ1-1; 7 positions agree with TRBD1. J lost 2 bases, V lost 8 bases, and 5 bases had no gene match. The CDR3 covers 13 residues. Germline CDR1 SNHLY, CDR2 FYNNEI. CDR3 residues: CASGTDLNTEAFF. The DNA read from the CDR3 is TGTGCCAGCGGGACAGACCTTAACACTGAA.

Concerning this clone: The CDR3 extends 3 residues past the end of the read, so its final part is completed from the germline J gene. The chain carries TRBV9 and TRBJ1-2, with 9 bases matching TRBD1. CDR1 is SGDLS, CDR2 YYNGEE, per germline. After removal of 3 bases from V and 3 bases from J, the junction contained 12 bases not matched to a gene. CDR3 length: 17 amino acids. The sequenced part of the CDR3 DNA is TGTGCCAGCAGCGCAACAGGGGGCGAAATTGGCGACTATGGC. It translates to CASSATGGEIGDYG. The CDR3 in its entirety is CASSATGGEIGDYGYTF.